The T cell receptor beta chain under discussion was sequenced for a study of lymphopenia after photon versus proton radiotherapy. Clones were sequenced by immunoSEQ multiplex PCR, and TCRdb holds only the in-frame ones, with some missing. Here the sample spans 83,000 or so clones, around 82% being singletons. The V segment lost 0 bases and the J segment 2 bases; nucleotides outside the gene matches: 3. CDR3 length: 16 amino acids. Germline-derived CDR1 and CDR2 are SGDLS and YYNGEE. The rearrangement joins TRBV9 to TRBJ2-7; 12 nucleotides align to TRBD2. Source: peripheral blood, taken from a patient treated with proton-based radiotherapy. The origin of this receptor is a man aged 55-75 years with pancreatic cancer. CDR3 DNA: TGTGCCAGCAGCGTAGGACTAGCGGGAGCCACCTACGAGCAGTACTTC. Its translation is CASSVGLAGATYEQYF. Using reference TRBV9 and TRBJ2-7 for the parts outside the CDR3, the full variable domain is DSGVTQTPKHLITATGQRVTLRCSPRSGDLSVYWYQQSLDQGLQFLIQYYNGEERAKGNILERFSAQQFPDLHSELNLSSLELGDSALYFCASSVGLAGATYEQYFGPGTRLTVT.